This is a list of T cell receptor beta chains from one sample in a study of OX40 agonist ivuxolimab in advanced cancers. Sequenced by immunoSEQ multiplex PCR; TCRdb stores in-frame clones only, minus some. The table lists about 68,000 clones, approximately 80% of them singletons. This specimen was CD4+ or CD8+ T cells sorted from blood, taken in a trial of the OX40 agonist ivuxolimab. These receptors were collected from an adult with an advanced solid tumor such as melanoma, head and neck, liver or kidney cancer. The CDR3 runs from the conserved cysteine through the conserved F or W. The order of the fields is V gene, clone size, D gene, J gene, CDR3 protein, CDR3 DNA. D genes are given only for firm matches. Clone size is given for some rows only: seen once, a few or many times, or a class if the clone is expanded.

TRBV7-2	few	.	TRBJ1-4	CASSLGGAGNEKLFF	TGTGCCAGCAGCTTAGGGGGGGCAGGGAATGAAAAACTGTTTTTT
TRBV19	.	.	TRBJ2-3	CASTKGGSSTDTQYF	TGTGCCAGTACAAAAGGCGGTTCTAGCACAGATACGCAGTATTTT
TRBV7-2	many	TRBD1	TRBJ2-7	CASSLEQGNEQYF	TGTGCCAGCAGCTTAGAACAGGGGAACGAGCAGTACTTC
TRBV30	medium-sized	.	TRBJ1-4	CAWSRSATNEKLFF	TGTGCCTGGAGTCGGAGTGCAACTAATGAAAAACTGTTTTTT
TRBV4-1	.	TRBD2	TRBJ2-6	CASSQVGLASSGANVLTF	TGCGCCAGCAGCCAAGTGGGACTAGCCAGCTCTGGGGCCAACGTCCTGACTTTC
TRBV5-6	once	.	TRBJ1-4	CASSLVGRAINEKLFF	TGTGCCAGCAGCTTGGTAGGGAGGGCCATTAATGAAAAACTGTTTTTT
TRBV28	few	.	TRBJ2-7	CASSITGRYEQYF	TGTGCCAGCAGTATAACAGGGCGTTACGAGCAGTACTTC
TRBV6-6	.	TRBD1	TRBJ1-4	CASSYSDRGFEKLFF	TGTGCCAGCAGTTACTCAGACAGGGGTTTTGAAAAACTGTTTTTT
TRBV5-5	once	TRBD1	TRBJ2-7	CASSWDRLTYEQYF	TGTGCCAGCAGCTGGGACAGGCTTACCTACGAGCAGTACTTC
TRBV7-6	.	.	TRBJ2-3	CASSPRDFATDTQYF	TGTGCCAGCAGCCCCAGGGACTTCGCCACAGATACGCAGTATTTT
TRBV30	few	.	TRBJ1-2	CAWRITDYGYTF	TGTGCCTGGAGGATTACGGACTATGGCTACACCTTC
TRBV30	.	TRBD2	TRBJ2-1	CAWSAIWTSGAKGQFF	TGTGCCTGGAGTGCAATTTGGACTAGCGGAGCGAAGGGGCAGTTCTTC
TRBV30	.	.	TRBJ1-1	CAWIPFRRTEAFF	TGTGCCTGGATTCCCTTTCGTAGGACTGAAGCTTTCTTT
TRBV28	.	.	TRBJ2-5	CASAGVTQYF	TGTGCCAGCGCAGGGGTGACCCAGTACTTC
TRBV6-1	.	.	TRBJ1-3	CASSEYGRKEYTIYF	TGTGCCAGCAGTGAATATGGCAGGAAAGAATACACCATATATTTT
TRBV5-6	.	.	TRBJ2-3	CASSLGGGSTDTQYF	TGTGCCAGCAGCTTGGGGGGCGGTAGCACAGATACGCAGTATTTT
TRBV4-3	.	TRBD1	TRBJ2-1	CASSLSGQGRNNEQFF	TGCGCCAGCAGCCTCTCGGGACAGGGCAGAAACAATGAGCAGTTCTTC
TRBV4-2	.	.	TRBJ1-1	CASSQDRTEAFF	TGTGCCAGCAGCCAAGATCGGACTGAAGCTTTCTTT
TRBV9	.	.	TRBJ2-2	CASSVGPRGTGELFF	TGTGCCAGCAGCGTAGGTCCAAGGGGCACCGGGGAGCTGTTTTTT
TRBV6-6	.	.	TRBJ2-1	CASSPGRYNEQFF	TGTGCCAGCAGCCCCGGGAGATACAATGAGCAGTTCTTC
TRBV7-8	.	TRBD1	TRBJ2-5	CASSPMGRGIETQYF	TGTGCCAGCAGCCCAATGGGCAGGGGGATAGAGACCCAGTACTTC
TRBV20-1	.	.	TRBJ2-3	CSASPPDTQYF	TGCAGTGCTAGTCCCCCAGATACGCAGTATTTT
TRBV4-3	few	TRBD1	TRBJ2-3	CASSQHPGQGYGTQYF	TGCGCCAGCAGCCAACACCCGGGACAGGGGTATGGTACGCAGTATTTT
TRBV28	.	TRBD2	TRBJ2-2	CASSLGLAGGTGELFF	TGTGCCAGCAGCTTGGGACTAGCGGGGGGCACCGGGGAGCTGTTTTTT
TRBV7-2	.	TRBD1	TRBJ2-4	CASSPRTGTGNLAKNIQYF	TGTGCCAGCAGCCCGCGAACCGGGACAGGAAACCTAGCCAAAAACATTCAGTACTTC
TRBV19	.	.	TRBJ2-2	CASSIMSGTGELFF	TGTGCCAGTAGTATAATGTCCGGGACCGGGGAGCTGTTTTTT
TRBV6-4	.	TRBD2	TRBJ2-7	CASSGGLMGGGSYEQYF	TGTGCCAGCAGTGGGGGCCTAATGGGCGGGGGATCCTACGAGCAGTACTTC
TRBV5-4	.	.	TRBJ2-1	CASSPTRTEQFF	TGTGCCAGCAGCCCGACGAGGACTGAGCAGTTCTTC
TRBV2	.	TRBD1	TRBJ2-5	CASSLGQGAETQYF	TGTGCCAGCAGTCTTGGACAGGGGGCAGAGACCCAGTACTTC
TRBV10-3	.	.	TRBJ1-2	CAISESLTEYTF	TGTGCCATCAGTGAGTCATTAACAGAGTACACCTTC
TRBV19	.	.	TRBJ2-7	CASSAREWRGSYEQYF	TGTGCCAGTAGTGCACGGGAGTGGCGGGGATCCTACGAGCAGTACTTC
TRBV13	.	.	TRBJ2-2	CASSLGGRMTGELFF	TGTGCCAGCAGCTTAGGTGGACGAATGACCGGGGAGCTGTTTTTT
TRBV14	.	TRBD2	TRBJ2-5	CASSPYSGTSGETQYF	TGTGCCAGCAGCCCCTATTCCGGGACTAGCGGAGAGACCCAGTACTTC
TRBV6-1	.	.	TRBJ2-2	CASSRTLEGELFF	TGTGCCAGCAGTCGGACTCTGGAAGGGGAGCTGTTTTTT
TRBV28	.	TRBD2	TRBJ2-3	CASSDGGGYTDTQYF	TGTGCCAGCAGTGATGGGGGGGGGTACACAGATACGCAGTATTTT
TRBV7-9	few	.	TRBJ2-7	CASSSDYSYEQYF	TGTGCCAGCAGCTCGGACTACTCCTACGAGCAGTACTTC
TRBV28	.	TRBD1	TRBJ1-2	CASSSGQGPMYGYTF	TGTGCCAGCAGTAGCGGACAGGGCCCAATGTATGGCTACACCTTC
TRBV28	.	.	TRBJ2-1	CASTLPQFNEQFF	TGTGCCAGCACCCTCCCCCAGTTCAATGAGCAGTTCTTC
TRBV28	.	.	TRBJ2-2	CASSLLGQVGTGELFF	TGTGCCAGCAGTTTATTGGGCCAGGTGGGAACCGGGGAGCTGTTTTTT
TRBV5-1	.	.	TRBJ1-1	CASSLDGQNNEAFF	TGCGCCAGCAGCTTGGATGGACAGAATAATGAAGCTTTCTTT
TRBV5-1	few	.	TRBJ1-4	CASSLADGATNEKLFF	TGCGCCAGCAGCTTGGCCGACGGTGCAACTAATGAAAAACTGTTTTTT
TRBV19	few	.	TRBJ1-5	CASSIDTRAGSNQPQHF	TGTGCCAGTAGTATAGATACCCGCGCGGGTAGCAATCAGCCCCAGCATTTT